These 4 T cell receptor beta chains were sequenced from one sample in a study of CD8 T cells in ankylosing spondylitis. MiXCR, run by TCRdb on the 5' RACE reads, gives a single entry per CDR3 protein. Altogether 250,000 or so distinct CDR3 sequences are present, 20% to 30% being singletons, with the ten largest covering 0.61%. Sequenced sample: blood, either unsorted or a sorted T cell fraction (not recorded which). The receptors originated from a male donor with ankylosing spondylitis or in good health (not recorded which).

This chain uses TRBV5-6 with TRBJ2-7; 8 bases map to TRBD2. V shed 3 bases and J 2 bases; nucleotides not matched to a gene: 4. This CDR3 comprises 14 residues. Germline V CDR1 and CDR2: SGHDT, YYEEEE. CDR3 nucleotide sequence: TGTGCCAGCAGCTGGACGGGGGGGACCTACGAGCAGTACTTC. Amino acids: CASSWTGGTYEQYF.

This chain links TRBV20-1 with TRBJ2-7; maybe TRBD2 (6 bases). Germline CDR1 is DFQATT and CDR2 is SNEGSKA (reference sequence). The CDR3 runs to 13 residues. The germline V and J ends were trimmed by 1 base and 6 bases, with 13 bases remaining between them. The CDR3 is CSARGGGAFEQYF. The CDR3, as DNA: TGCAGTGCTAGAGGCGGCGGGGCTTTCGAGCAGTACTTC.

This clonotype showed up many times. J is TRBJ2-1 and V is TRBV2; tentatively, D is TRBD2 (5 bases). This CDR3 has 15 residues. CDR1 and CDR2 (germline): SNHLY, FYNNEI. The V end lost 8 bases, the J end lost 7 bases, and 21 bases lay between the germline ends. This CDR3 is CASGRAVPLSNEQFF. DNA for the CDR3: TGTGCCAGCGGCAGAGCGGTCCCGTTATCAAATGAGCAGTTCTTC.

The chain uses TRBV29-1 and TRBJ2-5; no clear D. The germline V gene encodes CDR1 SQVTM and CDR2 ANQGSEA. The CDR3 runs 10 residues. V lost 8 bases and J 5 bases, leaving 9 bases between the germline ends. This chain's CDR3 is CSPINETQYF. The DNA for the CDR3 is TGCAGCCCCATAAACGAGACCCAGTACTTC.